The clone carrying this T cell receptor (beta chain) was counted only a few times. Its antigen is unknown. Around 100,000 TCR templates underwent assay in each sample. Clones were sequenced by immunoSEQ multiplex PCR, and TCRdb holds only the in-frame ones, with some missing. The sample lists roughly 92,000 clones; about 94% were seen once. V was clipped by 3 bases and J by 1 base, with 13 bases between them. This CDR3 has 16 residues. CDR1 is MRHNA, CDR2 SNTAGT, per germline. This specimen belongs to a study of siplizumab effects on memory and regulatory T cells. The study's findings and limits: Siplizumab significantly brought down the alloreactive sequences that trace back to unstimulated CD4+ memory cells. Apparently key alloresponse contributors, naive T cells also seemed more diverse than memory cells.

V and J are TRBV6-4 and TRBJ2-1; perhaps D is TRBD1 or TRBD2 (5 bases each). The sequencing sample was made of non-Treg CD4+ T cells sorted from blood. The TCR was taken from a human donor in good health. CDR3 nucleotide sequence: TGTGCCAGCAGTGAGGCACGGGGCGCGTCCTACAATGAGCAGTTCTTC. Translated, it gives CASSEARGASYNEQFF.